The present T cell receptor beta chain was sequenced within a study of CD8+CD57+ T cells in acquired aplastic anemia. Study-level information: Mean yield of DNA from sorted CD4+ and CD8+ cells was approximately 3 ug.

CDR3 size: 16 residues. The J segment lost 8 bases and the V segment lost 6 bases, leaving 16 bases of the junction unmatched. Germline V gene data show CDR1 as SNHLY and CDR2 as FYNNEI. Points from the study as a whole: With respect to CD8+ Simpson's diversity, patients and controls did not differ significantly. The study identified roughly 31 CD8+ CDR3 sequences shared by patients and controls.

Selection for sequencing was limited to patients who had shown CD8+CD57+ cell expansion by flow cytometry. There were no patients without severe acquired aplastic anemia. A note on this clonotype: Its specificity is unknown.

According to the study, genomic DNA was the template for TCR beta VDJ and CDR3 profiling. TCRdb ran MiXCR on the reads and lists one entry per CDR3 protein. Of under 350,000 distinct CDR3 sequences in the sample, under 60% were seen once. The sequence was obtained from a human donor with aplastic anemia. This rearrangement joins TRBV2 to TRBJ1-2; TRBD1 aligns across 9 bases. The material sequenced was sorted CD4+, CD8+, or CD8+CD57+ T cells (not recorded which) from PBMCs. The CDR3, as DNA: TGTGCCAGCAGGGATATCCGGGACAGGGAATTGGGCGGCTACACCTTC. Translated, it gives CASRDIRDRELGGYTF.